This entry lists 22 T cell receptor beta chains sequenced from one sample in a study of T-cell memory formation after mild COVID-19. TCRdb fed the 5' RACE reads into MiXCR, producing one record per CDR3 protein. The table has over 300,000 distinct CDR3 sequences, 20% to 25% seen once; the top ten hold roughly a fifth. The sample comprised PBMCs or a T cell subset sorted from them (not recorded which). These receptors originate from a man younger than 35 who had mild COVID-19 (a few samples of this study predate the infection). Cell type and time point are not known.

There are a few counts of this clonotype. J is TRBJ2-1 and V is TRBV7-8; no clear D gene. The CDR3 runs 15 residues. V was trimmed by 1 base and J by 2 bases, leaving 9 bases between them. Germline assignment: CDR1 SGHVS and CDR2 FQNEAQ. CDR3 coding DNA: TGTGCCAGCAGCTTAGACCAGCGTCCCTACAATGAGCAGTTCTTC. Its protein product is CASSLDQRPYNEQFF.

The gene calls are TRBV2 and TRBJ2-5, with D possibly being TRBD1 (5 bases). Germline assignment: CDR1 SNHLY and CDR2 FYNNEI. The length of the CDR3 is 13 residues. Trimming took 4 bases from V and 3 from J, leaving 9 bases between them. The CDR3 loop is CASSAEQEETQYF. The CDR3 nucleotides are TGTGCCAGCAGTGCAGAACAGGAAGAGACCCAGTACTTC.

This clonotype turned up a few times. The gene calls are TRBV7-2 and TRBJ1-6; 7 nucleotides agree with TRBD1. Germline CDR1 reads SGHTA; CDR2 reads FQGNSA. The CDR3 runs to 14 residues. Germline trimming cut 8 bases from V and 8 bases from J; bases unmatched to any gene: 9. CDR3 nucleotide sequence: TGTGCCAGCCCTCCAGACAGGGATTATTCACCCCTCCACTTT. Protein: CASPPDRDYSPLHF.

This clonotype was picked up one time. The chain combines TRBV6-5 with TRBJ2-6, with unresolved D. Trimming left V 2 bases short and J 4 bases short, with 9 bases between. CDR1 MNHEY and CDR2 SVGAGI come from the germline V gene. The CDR3 is 15 amino acids. CDR3 in amino acids: CASSYAWTGANVLTF. CDR3 nucleotides: TGTGCCAGCAGTTACGCATGGACCGGGGCCAACGTCCTGACTTTC.

This clonotype was observed a handful of times. This chain uses TRBV12-3 or TRBV12-4 with TRBJ2-2; possible D gene TRBD1, 6 bases. This CDR3 contains 15 residues. Trimming took 5 bases from V and 1 from J, leaving 11 bases between them. The CDR3 DNA reads as TGTGCCAGCAGTCGAGGGGGACAGAACACCGGGGAGCTGTTTTTT. It specifies CASSRGGQNTGELFF.

In this sample, this clonotype turned up a few times. The chain carries TRBV5-4 and TRBJ2-3, with 9 bases aligning to TRBD2. The CDR3 extends over 16 amino acids. The V gene's germline CDR1 is SGHNT and CDR2 YYREEE (reference sequence). J gave up 2 bases and V 3 bases, and 7 bases lay outside the gene matches. The CDR3 spells CASSSGTSRHTDTQYF. For the CDR3, the DNA is TGTGCCAGCAGCTCAGGGACTAGCCGCCACACAGATACGCAGTATTTT.

CDR3 DNA: TGCGCCAGCAGCTCCCAGACAGGGGGCGAAGGTGATGGCTACACCTTC. Its translation: CASSSQTGGEGDGYTF. This chain joins TRBV5-1 and TRBJ1-2; 10 nucleotides agree with TRBD1. The CDR3 totals 16 residues. V lost 3 bases, J lost 6 bases, and 11 bases stayed unmatched. Looked up from germline, CDR1 is SGHRS and CDR2 is YFSETQ.

This clonotype was found a few times. The V and J genes are TRBV5-1 and TRBJ1-4; D is possibly TRBD1 (5 bases). CDR1 is SGHRS and CDR2 is YFSETQ in the germline V gene. Trimming stripped 3 bases from V and 7 bases from J, with 10 bases between. The length of the CDR3 is 13 residues. CDR3 DNA: TGCGCCAGCAGCTCCGGGGACGTTGAAAAACTGTTTTTT. Translated, it gives CASSSGDVEKLFF.

V usage is TRBV11-3 and J usage is TRBJ1-5, with D possibly matching TRBD1 (5 bases). There are 15 residues in the CDR3. The ends were cut back, 6 bases at V and 1 base at J, with 13 bases in the middle. Germline CDR1 reads SGHNT; CDR2 reads YENEEA. CDR3: CASSTTGESNQPQHF. The CDR3 coding sequence is TGTGCCAGCAGTACTACAGGAGAAAGCAATCAGCCCCAGCATTTT.

This clonotype showed up just a few times. The chain links TRBV18 to TRBJ2-7; TRBD2 matches at 7 bases. The length of the CDR3 is 13 residues. Germline loops: CDR1 KGHSH, CDR2 LQKENI. The J segment lost 3 bases and the V segment lost 8 bases, leaving 7 bases of the junction unmatched. Here the CDR3 DNA reads TGTGCCAGCCAGCGGGGTGCGGGCTACGAGCAGTACGTC. Translation: CASQRGAGYEQYV.

This rearrangement joins TRBV4-1 to TRBJ2-1, with 10 nucleotides matching TRBD2. CDR1 is MGHRA, CDR2 YSYEKL, per germline. V lost 4 bases and J lost 9; bases outside the gene matches: 9. The CDR3 is 15 residues long. The CDR3 DNA reads TGCGCCAGCAGCCTGAGCGGGGGGGCCGGAGGTGAGCAGTTCTTC. Its translation: CASSLSGGAGGEQFF.

The gene calls are TRBV5-5 and TRBJ1-1; maybe TRBD1 (5 bases). Trimming took 0 bases from V and 6 from J, leaving 12 bases between them. This CDR3 has 14 amino acids. Germline lookup yields CDR1 SGHKS and CDR2 YYEKEE (reference sequence). CDR3 coding DNA: TGTGCCAGCAGCTTGGATCATCGGGGCCCTGAAGCTTTCTTT. This sequence encodes CASSLDHRGPEAFF.

The sample holds a few counts of this clonotype. The chain recombines TRBV7-6 with TRBJ2-7; D unresolved. V lost 1 base to trimming and J lost 2 bases, with 12 bases between them. The CDR3 has 15 amino acids. Germline V CDR1 and CDR2: SGHVS, FNYEAQ. CDR3 DNA: TGTGCCAGCAGCTTAGAGGTGGGCTACACCTACGAGCAGTACGTC. It is translated as CASSLEVGYTYEQYV.

The chain combines TRBV27 with TRBJ1-2; 8 bases agree with TRBD1. The V gene's germline CDR1 is MNHEY and CDR2 SMNVEV (reference sequence). Trimming at V came to 4 bases and at J to 8 bases, leaving 3 bases not matched to a gene. This CDR3 has 12 amino acids. The CDR3 sequence is CASSSQGGGYTF. The DNA of the CDR3 is TGTGCCAGCAGTTCACAGGGGGGCGGCTACACCTTC.

This clonotype showed up just a few times. The genes are TRBV5-1 and TRBJ2-1; D possibly corresponds to TRBD2 (5 bases). Germline V gene lookup returns CDR1 SGHRS and CDR2 YFSETQ. V was trimmed by 2 bases and J by 5 bases, leaving 8 bases between them. The CDR3 length is 13 residues. The CDR3: CASSLSGNNEQFF. CDR3 sequence (DNA): TGCGCCAGCAGCTTATCGGGGAACAATGAGCAGTTCTTC.

This clonotype was detected only a few times. The chain carries TRBV20-1 and TRBJ2-7; 8 nucleotides agree with TRBD1. Germline CDR1 is DFQATT and CDR2 is SNEGSKA (reference sequence). The CDR3 is 14 amino acids. Trimming took 6 bases from V and 2 from J; bases not matched to a gene: 9. The CDR3 spells CSARGQASTYEQYV. CDR3 coding DNA: TGCAGTGCCCGGGGACAGGCGTCTACCTACGAGCAGTACGTC.

This clonotype was detected only a few times. This chain connects TRBV29-1 to TRBJ2-7; TRBD1 agrees at 8 bases. The CDR3 is 11 residues long. Germline CDR1 is SQVTM and CDR2 is ANQGSEA. V shed 7 bases, J shed 6 bases, and the junction held 5 bases outside the gene matches. CDR3 sequence (DNA): TGCAGCGCCGGACAGGGCGGCGAGCAGTACGTC. This codes for CSAGQGGEQYV.

The chain recombines TRBV7-2 with TRBJ1-2; D uncertain. CDR3 length equals 13 residues. Trimming left V 5 bases short and J 8 bases short, with 15 bases between. Per germline, CDR1 SGHTA and CDR2 FQGNSA. Here the CDR3 DNA reads TGTGCCAGCAGCCCAGACCAAGGTTGGGGCTACACCTTC. As protein: CASSPDQGWGYTF.

This clonotype has more than one count but fewer than ten. The CDR3 DNA follows: TGTGCCAGTAGTATCATAGGGGCCGGCCCCCAAGAGACCCAGTACTTC. This translates into CASSIIGAGPQETQYF. The V and J genes are TRBV19 and TRBJ2-5; perhaps TRBD1 as D (5 bases). Germline CDR1 LNHDA, CDR2 SQIVND (reference sequence). Trimming left V 3 bases short and J 1 base short, with 15 bases between. The CDR3 runs to 16 residues. The whole variable domain, remainder taken from reference TRBV19 and TRBJ2-5, is DGGITQSPKYLFRKEGQNVTLSCEQNLNHDAMYWYRQDPGQGLRLIYYSQIVNDFQKGDIAEGYSVSREKKESFPLTVTSAQKNPTAFYLCASSIIGAGPQETQYFGPGTRLLVL.

This clonotype was counted many times. The chain employs TRBV12-3 or TRBV12-4 and TRBJ2-3, with 10 nucleotides matching TRBD2. The CDR3 consists of 15 residues. The V segment lost 5 bases and the J segment 4 bases; nucleotides outside the gene matches: 6. The CDR3 bases are TGTGCCAGCAGTACCAGCGGGGGGGCCGCAGATACGCAGTATTTT. Protein sequence: CASSTSGGAADTQYF.

This clonotype was detected ten times or more. The genes are TRBV6-2 or TRBV6-3 and TRBJ2-5; D ambiguous. The ends were cut back, 5 bases at V and 5 bases at J, with 9 bases in the middle. The CDR3 has 12 residues. From germline, CDR1 is MNHEY and CDR2 SVGEGT. The CDR3 reads CASSPTDETQYF. CDR3 in DNA: TGTGCCAGCAGTCCAACGGATGAGACCCAGTACTTC.

The chain employs TRBV7-9 and TRBJ2-7, with TRBD2 identical over 8 bases. The ends lost 4 bases at V and 0 bases at J; junction bases unmatched: 5. Looked up from germline, CDR1 is SEHNR and CDR2 is FQNEAQ (reference sequence). CDR3 length: 15 amino acids. The CDR3 region is CASSSLAGPSYEQYF. The CDR3, as DNA: TGTGCCAGCAGCTCTCTAGCGGGCCCCTCCTACGAGCAGTACTTC.